The 27 T cell receptor beta chains presented below share a single source sample, sequenced in a study of post-analysis software for immune sequencing data. General study findings and limits: Among four to six TRBV segments more frequent in patients than controls were TRBV5-6, TRBV5-1 and TRBV20-1.

Their antigen targets remain unknown. Unique molecular identifiers were carried by the TCR beta cDNA libraries. Each CDR3 protein is one row after TCRdb ran MiXCR on the PCR reads. The sample includes hundreds of thousands of distinct CDR3 sequences, around 27% of them seen just once. The specimen sequenced was blood. The receptor source for this set is a girl between 5 and 17 years old with multiple sclerosis.

This rearrangement joins TRBV6-4 to TRBJ2-3; 8 bases agree with TRBD1. CDR1 is MRHNA and CDR2 is SNTAGT in the germline V gene. The ends lost 6 bases at V and 6 bases at J; junction bases unmatched: 2. The CDR3 runs 12 residues. The CDR3 DNA sequence: TGTGCCAGCAGCGACAGGGGTGATACGCAGTATTTT. It yields the protein CASSDRGDTQYF.

V and J are TRBV5-5 and TRBJ2-1, with 7 bases that match TRBD2. CDR1 is SGHKS and CDR2 is YYEKEE in the germline V gene (reference sequence). This CDR3 spans 13 amino acids. Germline trimming cut 0 bases from V and 10 bases from J; bases unmatched to any gene: 4. The CDR3 nucleotides are TGTGCCAGCAGCTTGGGAGGGACTATAGAGCAGTTCTTC. Its protein product is CASSLGGTIEQFF.

This clonotype was seen more than once but under ten times. The chain carries TRBV27 and TRBJ2-1, with a tentative D call TRBD2 (6 bases). CDR1 and CDR2 (germline): MNHEY, SMNVEV (reference sequence). The CDR3 sequence is 14 residues long. Trimming took off 7 bases at V and 5 bases at J, with 15 bases between the two ends. Here the CDR3 DNA reads TGTGCCAGCACCGACGCGGGGCCTAACAATGAGCAGTTCTTC. Translation gives CASTDAGPNNEQFF.

This clonotype appeared a few times. The chain carries TRBV18 and TRBJ2-3, with D unresolved. CDR1 is KGHSH and CDR2 is LQKENI in the germline V gene. Trimming stripped 1 base from V and 0 bases from J, with 11 bases between. The CDR3 sequence is 16 residues long. This chain's CDR3 is CASSPRQLSSTDTQYF. CDR3 sequence (DNA): TGTGCCAGCTCACCACGGCAGCTTTCTAGCACAGATACGCAGTATTTT.

The V call is TRBV15, the J call TRBJ2-4, with TRBD1 matching over 11 bases. The junction had 7 bases not matched to a gene; V was cut back by 0 bases and J by 6 bases. The CDR3 has 17 residues. CDR1 and CDR2 from the germline V gene are LNHNV and YYDKDF (reference sequence). The CDR3 DNA sequence: TGTGCCACCAGCAGAGATCGGGGGACAGGGGGGGGAAACATTCAGTACTTC. As protein: CATSRDRGTGGGNIQYF.

This chain joins TRBV12-5 and TRBJ2-1; no definite D call. The germline gives CDR1 LGHNT, CDR2 FRNRAP. Trimming left V 4 bases short and J 2 bases short, with 9 bases between. The length of the CDR3 is 14 residues. The chain's CDR3 is CASGYGGTYNEQFF. In nucleotides, the CDR3 is TGTGCTAGTGGTTATGGCGGAACCTACAATGAGCAGTTCTTC.

V usage is TRBV20-1 and J usage is TRBJ2-5, with 10 bases that match TRBD2. The CDR3 loop spans 17 amino acids. Germline V gene lookup returns CDR1 DFQATT and CDR2 SNEGSKA (reference sequence). V dropped 0 bases and J dropped 13; count of bases not matched to a gene: 20. CDR3: CSARDRVLAGPPYERYF. Here the CDR3 DNA reads TGCAGTGCTAGAGATAGGGTACTAGCGGGACCCCCTTACGAGCGGTACTTC.

In its sample, this clonotype was seen a few times. This sequence joins TRBV20-1 and TRBJ2-7, with 8 nucleotides matching TRBD2. CDR3 length: 16 residues. Germline loops: CDR1 DFQATT, CDR2 SNEGSKA (reference sequence). Losses at the gene ends were 5 bases for V and 0 bases for J; bases not matched to a gene: 12. The CDR3 bases are TGCAGTGCTCTAGGTCTCTTAGCGGGGAGCTCCTACGAGCAGTACTTC. Encoded protein: CSALGLLAGSSYEQYF.

This clonotype turned up a few times. The V call is TRBV6-1, the J call TRBJ2-3; D possibly corresponds to TRBD2 (6 bases). This CDR3 spans 17 amino acids. The germline gives CDR1 MNHNS, CDR2 SASEGT. Trimming shortened V by 6 bases and J by 0 bases, and 19 bases separated the two germline ends. CDR3 sequence reads: CASSPRSGGPSTDTQYF. In nucleotides, the CDR3 is TGTGCCAGCAGCCCCAGGTCCGGGGGTCCTAGCACAGATACGCAGTATTTT.

In this sample, this clonotype turned up once. At one end, the junction sequence differs from germline, possibly due to a read error. This rearrangement joins TRBV12-3 or TRBV12-4 to TRBJ2-3; D is unclear. The CDR3 has 13 residues. The CDR3 coding sequence is TGTGCCAGTCAATGGGGAAGCACAGATGCGCAGTATTTT. Amino acids: CASQWGSTDAQYF.

In the case of this clonotype: Given the absence of the conserved phenylalanine or tryptophan at the CDR3 end, a read error is likely. The rearrangement joins TRBV7-9 to TRBJ1-2; D remains unclear. V lost 3 bases and J lost 6, with 8 bases in between. CDR1 is SEHNR, CDR2 FQNEAQ, per germline (reference sequence). CDR3 length: 12 residues. The CDR3 DNA sequence: TGTGCCAGCAGCTTGTCAGAGGATGGCTACACCTGC. Its protein is CASSLSEDGYTC.

V gene TRBV20-1 combines with J gene TRBJ2-5; TRBD2 aligns across 10 bases. Trimming cost V 5 bases and J 5 bases; bases outside gene matches: 8. CDR3 length: 14 amino acids. Germline assignment: CDR1 DFQATT and CDR2 SNEGSKA (reference sequence). As DNA, the CDR3 is TGCAGTGCTGCAAGAGCGGGGGGGCAGGAGACCCAGTACTTC. Translation: CSAARAGGQETQYF.

V and J are TRBV28 and TRBJ2-3; either TRBD1 or TRBD2 may fit D (5 bases each). CDR3 length: 17 amino acids. In germline, CDR1 is MDHEN, CDR2 SYDVKM. Trimming took off 6 bases at V and 2 bases at J, with 21 bases between the two ends. CDR3 loop: CASSSSLRGSPTDTQYF. The CDR3 bases are TGTGCCAGCAGCTCCTCCCTACGGGGCTCCCCCACAGATACGCAGTATTTT.

The chain carries TRBV25-1 and TRBJ1-1, with a tentative D call TRBD1 (5 bases). The CDR3 length is 13 residues. Germline CDR1 reads MGHDK; CDR2 reads SYGVNS. Trimming cost V 10 bases and J 3 bases, with 15 bases left between them. The CDR3 protein is CATRTRAHTEAFF. CDR3 bases: TGTGCCACCCGAACCAGGGCGCACACTGAAGCTTTCTTT.

This clonotype was seen more than once but under ten times. The chain recombines TRBV10-3 with TRBJ2-3; D not resolved. The CDR3 consists of 16 residues. The germline CDR1 and CDR2 sequences are ENHRY and SYGVKD. The ends were cut back, 2 bases at V and 0 bases at J, with 12 bases in the middle. In DNA form, the CDR3 reads TGTGCCATCAGTGAGCGGGCAACCACTAGCACAGATACGCAGTATTTT. Translation: CAISERATTSTDTQYF.

This clonotype appeared a few times. The V call is TRBV6-6, the J call TRBJ1-3, with D uncertain. V lost 5 bases and J 0 bases, leaving 8 bases between the germline ends. The CDR3 contains 14 residues. Germline V gene sequence: CDR1 MNHNY, CDR2 SVGAGI (reference sequence). This chain's CDR3 is CASSPIVSGNTIYF. In nucleotides, the CDR3 is TGTGCCAGCAGTCCCATCGTCTCTGGAAACACCATATATTTT.

This clonotype was recorded at least ten times. The chain joins TRBV20-1 to TRBJ2-3; no reliable D call. Germline lookup yields CDR1 DFQATT and CDR2 SNEGSKA (reference sequence). The CDR3 is made up of 14 amino acids. V shed 1 base and J shed 2 bases, with 10 bases lying between them. Here the CDR3 reads CSARGPMATDTQYF. The CDR3, as DNA: TGCAGTGCTAGAGGACCAATGGCCACAGATACGCAGTATTTT.

The gene calls are TRBV9 and TRBJ1-1; a possible D gene is TRBD1 (5 bases). In germline, CDR1 is SGDLS, CDR2 YYNGEE. The V gene lost 3 bases and the J gene lost 9 bases, with 27 bases spanning the gap. The CDR3 is 17 residues long. The CDR3 DNA sequence: TGTGCCAGCAGCGCCCTACTACACGGGGCTAAAAATGTGAAAGCTTTCTTT. This gives the protein CASSALLHGAKNVKAFF.

This CDR3 reads CASSLVGGGYEQYF. As DNA, the CDR3 is TGTGCCAGCAGCTTAGTCGGGGGCGGCTACGAGCAGTACTTC. The genes are TRBV7-9 and TRBJ2-7, with D perhaps TRBD1 or TRBD2 (6 bases each). The CDR3 covers 14 residues. Trimming stripped 1 base from V and 3 bases from J, with 10 bases between. Germline-derived CDR1 and CDR2 are SEHNR and FQNEAQ (reference sequence).

The V call is TRBV7-9, the J call TRBJ1-6, with TRBD1 identical over 7 bases. Germline V CDR1 and CDR2: SEHNR, FQNEAQ (reference sequence). Losses at the gene ends were 2 bases for V and 14 bases for J; bases not matched to a gene: 3. CDR3 size: 12 residues. The DNA of the CDR3 is TGTGCCAGCAGCTTAACAGGGGCGGCCCTCCACTTT. Encoded protein: CASSLTGAALHF. Together with reference TRBV7-9 and TRBJ1-6, the CDR3 gives the full variable domain: DTGVSQNPRHKITKRGQNVTFRCDPISEHNRLYWYRQTLGQGPEFLTYFQNEAQLEKSRLLSDRFSAERPKGSFSTLEIQRTEQGDSAMYLCASSLTGAALHFGNGTRLTVT.

The gene calls are TRBV20-1 and TRBJ2-1, with 8 bases matching TRBD1. J gave up 2 bases and V 3 bases, and 12 bases lay outside the gene matches. Germline V gives CDR1 DFQATT, CDR2 SNEGSKA (reference sequence). This CDR3 is built from 17 residues. The CDR3 DNA follows: TGCAGTGCTAGCTCCTTTCAGGGGGCCCTAACCTACAATGAGCAGTTCTTC. It translates to CSASSFQGALTYNEQFF.

The rearrangement uses TRBV20-1 and TRBJ2-2; D is undetermined. The V end was cut by 3 bases, the J end by 3 bases, with 11 bases between. The germline CDR1 and CDR2 sequences are DFQATT and SNEGSKA (reference sequence). The CDR3 runs to 14 residues. The DNA for the CDR3 is TGCAGTGCTAGTTCCGGGCAGTACACCGGGGAGCTGTTTTTT. The encoded protein is CSASSGQYTGELFF.

This clonotype was found a few times. The J gene is TRBJ2-1, the V gene TRBV6-1, with TRBD2 matching 13 bases. The CDR3 is made up of 18 amino acids. CDR1 is MNHNS and CDR2 is SASEGT in the germline V gene. V shed 3 bases and J 5 bases; nucleotides not matched to a gene: 10. The CDR3 is CASSERTGLAGRHNEQFF. DNA for the CDR3: TGTGCCAGCAGTGAGCGGACGGGACTAGCGGGGAGACACAATGAGCAGTTCTTC.

V gene TRBV12-3 or TRBV12-4 combines with J gene TRBJ1-1; D gene unclear. The CDR3 length is 13 residues. V was cut by 6 bases and J by 5 bases, with 13 bases left in between. CDR3 in amino acids: CASSLERSTEAFF. The CDR3 DNA sequence: TGTGCCAGCAGCCTAGAGAGGTCTACTGAAGCTTTCTTT.

A remark on this clonotype: A much larger clone lies a single base off, so this may be a read error. V gene TRBV2 combines with J gene TRBJ2-1, with D possibly being TRBD1 (7 bases). The CDR3 is 16 residues long. Germline-derived CDR1 and CDR2 are SNHLY and FYNNEI. The CDR3 loop is CASGSLGGQISNGQFF. CDR3 bases: TGTGCCAGCGGAAGCTTGGGGGGACAGATAAGCAATGGGCAGTTCTTC.

This chain uses TRBV21-1 with TRBJ2-7. TRBV21-1 is a recognized pseudogene. The CDR3 runs 19 residues. In DNA, the CDR3 is TGTGCCAGCAGCAAATCTGCCTTCCTTGGAGTGAGTATTTCGTACGAGCAGTACTTC. This sequence encodes CASSKSAFLGVSISYEQYF.

V is TRBV7-9 and J is TRBJ2-5, with D perhaps matching TRBD1 (6 bases). The CDR3 has 14 amino acids. V lost 5 bases and J lost 4, with 14 bases in between. Looked up from germline, CDR1 is SEHNR and CDR2 is FQNEAQ (reference sequence). CDR3 region: CASSQTGRGETQYF. In DNA form, the CDR3 reads TGTGCCAGCAGCCAGACAGGCCGGGGAGAGACCCAGTACTTC.